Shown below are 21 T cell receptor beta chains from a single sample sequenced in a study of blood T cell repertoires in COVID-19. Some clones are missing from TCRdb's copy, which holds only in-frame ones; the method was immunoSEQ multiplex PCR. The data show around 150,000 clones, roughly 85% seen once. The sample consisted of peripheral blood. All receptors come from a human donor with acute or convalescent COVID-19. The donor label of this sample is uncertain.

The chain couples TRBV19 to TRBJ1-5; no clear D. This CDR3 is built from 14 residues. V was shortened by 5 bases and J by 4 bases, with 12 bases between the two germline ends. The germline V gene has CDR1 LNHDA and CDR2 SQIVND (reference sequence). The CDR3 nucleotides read TGTGCCAGTAGTCCCCTGACAAGAAATCAGCCCCAGCATTTT. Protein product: CASSPLTRNQPQHF.

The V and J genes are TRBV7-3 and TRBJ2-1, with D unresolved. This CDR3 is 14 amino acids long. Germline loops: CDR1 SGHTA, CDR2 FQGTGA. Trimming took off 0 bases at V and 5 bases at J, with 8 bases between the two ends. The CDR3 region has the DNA TGTGCCAGCAGCTTAACAAACACACACAATGAGCAGTTCTTC. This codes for CASSLTNTHNEQFF.

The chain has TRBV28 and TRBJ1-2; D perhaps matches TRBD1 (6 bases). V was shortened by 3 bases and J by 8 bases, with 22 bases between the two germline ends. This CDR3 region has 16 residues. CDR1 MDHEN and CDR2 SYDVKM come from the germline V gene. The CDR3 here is CASSFQSPRTGWGYTF. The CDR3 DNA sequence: TGTGCCAGCAGTTTCCAGTCTCCCCGCACAGGGTGGGGCTACACCTTC.

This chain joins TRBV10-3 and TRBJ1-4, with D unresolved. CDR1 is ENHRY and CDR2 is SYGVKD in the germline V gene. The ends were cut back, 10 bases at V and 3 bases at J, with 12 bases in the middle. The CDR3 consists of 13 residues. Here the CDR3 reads CATGQPPNEKLFF. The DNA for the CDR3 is TGTGCCACAGGCCAGCCCCCTAATGAAAAACTGTTTTTT.

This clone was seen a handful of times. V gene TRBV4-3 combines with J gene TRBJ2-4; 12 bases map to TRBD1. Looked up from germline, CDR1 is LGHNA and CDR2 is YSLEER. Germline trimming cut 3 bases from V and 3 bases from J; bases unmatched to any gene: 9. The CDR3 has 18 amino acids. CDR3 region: CASSQAGTGGIGKNIQYF. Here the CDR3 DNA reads TGCGCCAGCAGCCAGGCCGGGACAGGGGGCATAGGCAAAAACATTCAGTACTTC.

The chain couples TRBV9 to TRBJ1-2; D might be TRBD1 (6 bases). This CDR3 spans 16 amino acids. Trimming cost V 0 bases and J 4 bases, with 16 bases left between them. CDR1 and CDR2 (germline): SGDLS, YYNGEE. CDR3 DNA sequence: TGTGCCAGCAGCGTAGGTGGGACACCGACTCTCTATGGCTACACCTTC. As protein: CASSVGGTPTLYGYTF.

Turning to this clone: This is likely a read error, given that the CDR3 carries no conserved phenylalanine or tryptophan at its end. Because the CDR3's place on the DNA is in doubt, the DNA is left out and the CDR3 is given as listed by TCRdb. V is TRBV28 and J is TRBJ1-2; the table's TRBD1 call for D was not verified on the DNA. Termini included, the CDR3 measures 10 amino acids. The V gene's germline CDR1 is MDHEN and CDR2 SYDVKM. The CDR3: CASSPSTGRI.

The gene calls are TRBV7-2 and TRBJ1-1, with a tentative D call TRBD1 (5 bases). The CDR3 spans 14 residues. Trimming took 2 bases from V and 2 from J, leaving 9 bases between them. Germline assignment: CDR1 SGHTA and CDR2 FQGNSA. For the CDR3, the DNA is TGTGCCAGCAGCTTACAACAGGTAAACACTGAAGCTTTCTTT. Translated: CASSLQQVNTEAFF.

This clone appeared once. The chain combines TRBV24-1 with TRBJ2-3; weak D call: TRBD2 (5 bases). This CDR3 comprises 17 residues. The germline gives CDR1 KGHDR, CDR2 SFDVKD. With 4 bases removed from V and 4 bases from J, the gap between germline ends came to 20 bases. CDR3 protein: CATSESRTGKLSDTQYF. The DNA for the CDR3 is TGTGCCACCAGTGAGTCGAGGACTGGAAAGCTTTCAGATACGCAGTATTTT.

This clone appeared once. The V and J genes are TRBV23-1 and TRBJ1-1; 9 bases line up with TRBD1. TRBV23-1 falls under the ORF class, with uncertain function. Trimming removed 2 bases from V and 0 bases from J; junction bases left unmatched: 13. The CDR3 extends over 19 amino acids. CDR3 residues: CASSQRTGDKGGMNTEAFF. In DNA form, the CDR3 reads TGCGCCAGCAGTCAAAGGACAGGGGATAAAGGGGGCATGAACACTGAAGCTTTCTTT.

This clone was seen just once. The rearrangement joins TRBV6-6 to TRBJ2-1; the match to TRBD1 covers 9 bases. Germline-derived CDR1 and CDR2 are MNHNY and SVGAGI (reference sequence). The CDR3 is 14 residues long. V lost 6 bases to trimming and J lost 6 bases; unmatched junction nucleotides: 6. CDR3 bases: TGTGCCAGCAGATCGGGACAGGGAGGCAATGAGCAGTTCTTC. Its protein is CASRSGQGGNEQFF.

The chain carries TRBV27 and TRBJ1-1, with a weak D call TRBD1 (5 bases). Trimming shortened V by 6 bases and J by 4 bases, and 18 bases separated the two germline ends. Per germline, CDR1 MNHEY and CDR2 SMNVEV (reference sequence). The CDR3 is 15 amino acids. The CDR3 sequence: CASSPDTTKGTEAFF. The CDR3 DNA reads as TGTGCCAGCAGCCCGGACACAACAAAGGGCACTGAAGCTTTCTTT.

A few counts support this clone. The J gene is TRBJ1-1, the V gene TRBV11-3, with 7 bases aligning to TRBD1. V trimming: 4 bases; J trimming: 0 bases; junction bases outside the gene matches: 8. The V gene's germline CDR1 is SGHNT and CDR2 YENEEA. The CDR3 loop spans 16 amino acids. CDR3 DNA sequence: TGTGCCAGCAGCTATAACAGGGGCCTAATGAACACTGAAGCTTTCTTT. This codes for CASSYNRGLMNTEAFF.

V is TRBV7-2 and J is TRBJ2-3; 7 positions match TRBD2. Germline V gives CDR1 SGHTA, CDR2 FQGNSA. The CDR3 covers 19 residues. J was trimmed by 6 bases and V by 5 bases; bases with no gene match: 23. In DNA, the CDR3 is TGTGCCAGCAGCCCATCTGGGAGGGCTAGCGGAGGTATCAGGGATACGCAGTATTTT. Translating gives CASSPSGRASGGIRDTQYF. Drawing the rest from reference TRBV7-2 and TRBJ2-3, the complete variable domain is GAGVSQSPSNKVTEKGKDVELRCDPISGHTALYWYRQSLGQGLEFLIYFQGNSAPDKSGLPSDRFSAERTGGSVSTLTIQRTQQEDSAVYLCASSPSGRASGGIRDTQYFGPGTRLTVL.

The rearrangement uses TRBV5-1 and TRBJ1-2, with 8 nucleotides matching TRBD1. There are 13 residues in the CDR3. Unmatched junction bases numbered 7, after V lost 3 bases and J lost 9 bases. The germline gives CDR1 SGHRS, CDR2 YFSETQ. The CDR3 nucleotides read TGCGCCAGCAGCTCTGGACAGGGTGGGAGCTACACCTTC. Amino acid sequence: CASSSGQGGSYTF. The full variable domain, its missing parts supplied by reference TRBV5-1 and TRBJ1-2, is KAGVTQTPRYLIKTRGQQVTLSCSPISGHRSVSWYQQTPGQGLQFLFEYFSETQRNKGNFPGRFSGRQFSNSRSEMNVSTLELGDSALYLCASSSGQGGSYTFGSGTRLTVV.

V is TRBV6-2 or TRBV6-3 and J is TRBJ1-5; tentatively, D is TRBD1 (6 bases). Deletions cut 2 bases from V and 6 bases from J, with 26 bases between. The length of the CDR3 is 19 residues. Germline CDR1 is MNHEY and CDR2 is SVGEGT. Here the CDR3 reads CASSYPGLRKREGGQPQHF. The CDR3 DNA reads TGTGCCAGCAGTTACCCCGGACTACGCAAAAGGGAGGGGGGTCAGCCCCAGCATTTT.

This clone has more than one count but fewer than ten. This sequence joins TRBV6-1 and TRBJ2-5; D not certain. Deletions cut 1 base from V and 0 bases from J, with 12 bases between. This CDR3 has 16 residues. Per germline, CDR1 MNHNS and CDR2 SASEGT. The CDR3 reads CASSEGASTHQETQYF. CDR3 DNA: TGTGCCAGCAGTGAAGGAGCGTCCACACACCAAGAGACCCAGTACTTC.

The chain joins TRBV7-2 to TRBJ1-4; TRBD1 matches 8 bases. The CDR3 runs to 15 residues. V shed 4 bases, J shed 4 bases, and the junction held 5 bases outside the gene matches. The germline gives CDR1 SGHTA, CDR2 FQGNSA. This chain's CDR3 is CASSSGTGSNEKLFF. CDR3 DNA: TGTGCCAGCAGCTCGGGGACAGGCAGTAATGAAAAACTGTTTTTT.

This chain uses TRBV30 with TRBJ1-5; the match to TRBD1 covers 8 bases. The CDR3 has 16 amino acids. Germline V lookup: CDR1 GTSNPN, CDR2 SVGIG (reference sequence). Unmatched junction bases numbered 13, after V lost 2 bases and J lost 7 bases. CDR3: CAWSPTLDRAGQPQHF. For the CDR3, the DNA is TGTGCCTGGAGTCCTACCCTGGACAGGGCAGGACAGCCCCAGCATTTT.

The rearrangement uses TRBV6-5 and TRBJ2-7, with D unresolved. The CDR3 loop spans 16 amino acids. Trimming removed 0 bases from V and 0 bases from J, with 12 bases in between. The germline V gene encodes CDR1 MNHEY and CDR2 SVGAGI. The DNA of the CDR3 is TGTGCCAGCAGTTACTCGTTATGGCAGGCCTCCTACGAGCAGTACTTC. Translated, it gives CASSYSLWQASYEQYF.

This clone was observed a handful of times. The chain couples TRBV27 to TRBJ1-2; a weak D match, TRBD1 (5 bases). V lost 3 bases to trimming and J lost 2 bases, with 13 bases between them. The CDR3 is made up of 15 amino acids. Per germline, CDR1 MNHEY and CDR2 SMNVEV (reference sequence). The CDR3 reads CASSFERGHNYGYTF. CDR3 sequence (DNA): TGTGCCAGCAGTTTTGAAAGGGGTCACAACTATGGCTACACCTTC.